Reported below is one T cell receptor (beta chain). Its antigen is still unknown. This record comes from a study of cytomegalovirus exposure and HLA in healthy donors. Study-wide results and caveats: In an earlier analysis, in some 540 donors, most V segments appeared productive either ~87% or ~30% of the time. Cytomegalovirus status, reportedly, was diagnosed with high specificity and sensitivity by the classifier. In a later analysis, most CMV-associated TCR beta chains appeared HLA-restricted. From TCR beta sequences, most subjects' HLA-A and HLA-B alleles were reportedly predicted accurately.

13 Jbeta primers and 60 Vbeta primers were used for the PCR. Data came from immunoSEQ multiplex PCR; TCRdb stores just in-frame clones and leaves some out. This sample has more than 95,000 clones, with approximately 11% found just once. The receptor's source is a man aged 40-49 years in good health and CMV-seropositive. The sample consisted of PBMCs.

CDR3 amino acids: CAWSREANQPQHF. The CDR3 DNA follows: TGTGCCTGGAGTAGGGAGGCCAATCAGCCCCAGCATTTT. The J gene is TRBJ1-5, the V gene TRBV30; no firm D call. Looked up from germline, CDR1 is GTSNPN and CDR2 is SVGIG (reference sequence). The CDR3 sequence is 13 residues long. Trimming stripped 2 bases from V and 3 bases from J, with 8 bases between.